A selection of T cell receptor beta chains follows, all from one sample in a study of T cell changes during pregnancy in multiple sclerosis. Profiled with immunoSEQ multiplex PCR; TCRdb holds only in-frame clones, not every one. The data contain 35,000 to 55,000 clones, roughly 95% of them seen just once; the ten biggest clones take up 3% to 4.5%. Sample: CD8+ T cells from peripheral blood mononuclear cells, taken after pregnancy. The receptors derive from a female donor with multiple sclerosis, enrolled in a pregnancy study. CDR3s include the opening cysteine and the closing phenylalanine or tryptophan. Each record gives: J gene, V gene, CDR3 protein.

>TRBJ2-7|TRBV19
CASSIGFGTGVSEQYF
>TRBJ2-7|TRBV7-8
CASSLGEGGTYEQYF
>TRBJ2-2|TRBV28
CASSLAGSHTGELFF
>TRBJ2-1|TRBV7-9
CASSLVLRGLADNEQFF
>TRBJ1-4|TRBV4-1
CASSQFRQGDEKLFF
>TRBJ1-1|TRBV7-9
CASSPIANTEAFF
>TRBJ2-3|TRBV28
CASSPRRGTDTDTQYF
>TRBJ2-7|TRBV5-5
CASSSDREYEQYF
>TRBJ2-7|TRBV7-2
CASSQDLGAYEQYF
>TRBJ2-7|TRBV29-1
CSVERPGSYEQYF
>TRBJ2-3|TRBV28
CASQRESGPTRWYF
>TRBJ2-7|TRBV4-3
CASSQFGGPYEQYF
>TRBJ1-1|TRBV4-1
CASSHGQGSGTEAFF
>TRBJ2-1|TRBV4-1
CASSQLDRQGEQFF
>TRBJ2-7|TRBV7-3
CASSSGQGNDEQYF
>TRBJ2-1|TRBV7-3
CASSLGSGGAYEQFF
>TRBJ1-2|TRBV10-3
CAISVGGIYGYTF
>TRBJ2-5|TRBV9
CASSVGTARQETQYF
>TRBJ2-7|TRBV4-1
CASSQGTGLNYEQYF
>TRBJ2-7|TRBV7-9
CASSSGLGTYEQYF
>TRBJ2-7|TRBV2
CASTHERGTYEQYF
>TRBJ1-1|TRBV7-9
CASSFFPNTEAFF
>TRBJ1-1|TRBV30
CAWNQGGIMNTEAFF
>TRBJ2-7|TRBV7-2
CASSLGETYEQYF
>TRBJ2-7|TRBV27
CASSSRGTISYEQYF
>TRBJ2-1|TRBV2
CASRGVPGNEQFF
>TRBJ1-1|TRBV13
CASSLQGYTEAFF
>TRBJ2-3|TRBV7-2
CASSLGLPDTQYF
>TRBJ2-2|TRBV7-8
CASSPTLAGGRNTGELFF